The 3 T cell receptor beta chains below come from one sample, sequenced in a study of cytomegalovirus exposure and HLA in healthy donors. The PCR contained 60 Vbeta and 13 Jbeta primers. Clones were sequenced by immunoSEQ multiplex PCR, and TCRdb holds only the in-frame ones, with some missing. Of some 220,000 clones in the sample, about 85% were seen once. Source material: PBMCs. The receptors here all came from a girl aged 2-10 years in good health and CMV-seronegative.

V gene TRBV13 combines with J gene TRBJ1-5, with 9 bases matching TRBD1. CDR3 size: 15 residues. With 5 bases clipped from V and 1 base from J, the junction kept 3 bases outside the gene matches. Germline lookup yields CDR1 PRHDT and CDR2 FYEKMQ (reference sequence). CDR3 sequence reads: CASSLGQGSNQPQHF. CDR3 bases: TGTGCCAGCAGCCTGGGACAGGGAAGCAATCAGCCCCAGCATTTT.

The chain links TRBV27 to TRBJ1-2; the match to TRBD1 covers 7 bases. The V segment lost 6 bases and the J segment 6 bases; nucleotides outside the gene matches: 4. Germline lookup yields CDR1 MNHEY and CDR2 SMNVEV (reference sequence). The length of the CDR3 is 12 residues. The CDR3: CASSQTGNGYTF. CDR3 bases: TGTGCCAGCAGCCAGACAGGGAATGGCTACACCTTC.

This rearrangement joins TRBV29-1 to TRBJ1-2, with D unclear. The CDR3 runs to 13 residues. Germline lookup yields CDR1 SQVTM and CDR2 ANQGSEA. The V end lost 2 bases, the J end lost 0 bases, and 7 bases lay between the germline ends. CDR3 bases: TGCAGCGTTGAACGGGGAGCTAACTATGGCTACACCTTC. Amino acid sequence: CSVERGANYGYTF.